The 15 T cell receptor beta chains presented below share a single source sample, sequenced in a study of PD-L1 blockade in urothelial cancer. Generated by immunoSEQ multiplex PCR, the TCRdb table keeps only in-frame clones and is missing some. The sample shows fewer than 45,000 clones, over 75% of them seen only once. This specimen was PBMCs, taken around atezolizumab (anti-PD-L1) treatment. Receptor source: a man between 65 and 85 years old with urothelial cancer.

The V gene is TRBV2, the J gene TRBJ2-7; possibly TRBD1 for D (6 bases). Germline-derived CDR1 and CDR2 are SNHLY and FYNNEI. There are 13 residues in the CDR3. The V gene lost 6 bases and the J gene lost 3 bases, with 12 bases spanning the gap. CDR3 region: CASSRDRLYEQYF. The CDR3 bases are TGTGCCAGCAGCCGTGACAGGCTCTACGAGCAGTACTTC.

For the CDR3, the DNA is TGTGCCAGCAGCTTGGACAGGGGTGGTCAGCCCCAGCATTTT. It codes for CASSLDRGGQPQHF. J is TRBJ1-5 and V is TRBV7-2, with TRBD1 matching over 9 bases. The germline CDR1 and CDR2 sequences are SGHTA and FQGNSA. CDR3 length equals 14 residues. The ends lost 3 bases at V and 6 bases at J; junction bases unmatched: 3.

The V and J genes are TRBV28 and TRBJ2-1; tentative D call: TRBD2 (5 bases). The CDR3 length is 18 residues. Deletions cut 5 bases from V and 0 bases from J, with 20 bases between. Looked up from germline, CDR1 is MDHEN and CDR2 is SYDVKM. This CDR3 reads CASSPEGGLASSYNEQFF. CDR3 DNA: TGTGCCAGCAGTCCTGAGGGCGGCCTGGCGAGCTCCTACAATGAGCAGTTCTTC.

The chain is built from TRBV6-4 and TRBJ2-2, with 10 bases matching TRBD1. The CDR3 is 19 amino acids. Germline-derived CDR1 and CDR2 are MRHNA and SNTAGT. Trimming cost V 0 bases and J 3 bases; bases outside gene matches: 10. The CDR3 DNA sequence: TGTGCCAGCAGTGACTCGAGCCGACAGGGGGCGAGGGACACCGGGGAGCTGTTTTTT. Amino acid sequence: CASSDSSRQGARDTGELFF.

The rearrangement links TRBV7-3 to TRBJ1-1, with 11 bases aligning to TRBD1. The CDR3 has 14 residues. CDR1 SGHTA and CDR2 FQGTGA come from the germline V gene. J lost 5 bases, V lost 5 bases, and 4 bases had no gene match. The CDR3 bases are TGTGCCAGCAGCATGGGACAGGGGGGAACTGAAGCTTTCTTT. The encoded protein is CASSMGQGGTEAFF.

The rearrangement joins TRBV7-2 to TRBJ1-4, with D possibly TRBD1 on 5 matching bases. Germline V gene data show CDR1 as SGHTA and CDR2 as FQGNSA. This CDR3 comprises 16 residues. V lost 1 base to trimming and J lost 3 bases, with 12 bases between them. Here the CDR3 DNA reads TGTGCCAGCAGCTTAGATCCGACAGATTCTAATGAAAAACTGTTTTTT. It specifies CASSLDPTDSNEKLFF.

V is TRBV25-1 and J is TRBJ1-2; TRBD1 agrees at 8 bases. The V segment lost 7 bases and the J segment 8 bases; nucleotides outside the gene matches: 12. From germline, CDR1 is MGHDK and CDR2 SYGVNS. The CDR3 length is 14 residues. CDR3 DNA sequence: TGTGCCAGCACCCCCCAGGCGACAGGGGCAGGCTACACCTTC. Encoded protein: CASTPQATGAGYTF.

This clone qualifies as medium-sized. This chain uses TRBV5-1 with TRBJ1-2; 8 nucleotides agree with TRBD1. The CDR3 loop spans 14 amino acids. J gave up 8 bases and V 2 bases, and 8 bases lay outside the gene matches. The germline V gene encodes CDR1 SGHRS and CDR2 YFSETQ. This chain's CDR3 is CASSFHQGAWGYTF. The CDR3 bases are TGCGCCAGCAGCTTCCATCAGGGGGCGTGGGGCTACACCTTC.

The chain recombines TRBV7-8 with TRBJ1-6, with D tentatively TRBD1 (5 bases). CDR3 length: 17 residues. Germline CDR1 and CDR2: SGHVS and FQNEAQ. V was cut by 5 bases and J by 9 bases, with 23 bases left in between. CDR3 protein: CASSPQVGRQGGSPLHF. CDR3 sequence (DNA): TGTGCCAGCAGCCCCCAGGTCGGGCGGCAGGGAGGTTCACCCCTCCACTTT.

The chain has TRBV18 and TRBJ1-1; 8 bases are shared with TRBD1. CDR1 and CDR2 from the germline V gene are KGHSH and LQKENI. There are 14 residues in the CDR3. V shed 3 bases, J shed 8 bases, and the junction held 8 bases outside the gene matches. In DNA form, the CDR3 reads TGTGCCAGCTCACCGACAGGGGCGTCAGCGGAAGCTTTCTTT. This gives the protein CASSPTGASAEAFF.

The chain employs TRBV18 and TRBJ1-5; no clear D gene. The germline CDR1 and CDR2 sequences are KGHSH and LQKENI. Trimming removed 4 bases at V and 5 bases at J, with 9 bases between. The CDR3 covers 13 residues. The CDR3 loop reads CASSLDKDQPQHF. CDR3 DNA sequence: TGTGCCAGCTCACTTGACAAAGATCAGCCCCAGCATTTT.

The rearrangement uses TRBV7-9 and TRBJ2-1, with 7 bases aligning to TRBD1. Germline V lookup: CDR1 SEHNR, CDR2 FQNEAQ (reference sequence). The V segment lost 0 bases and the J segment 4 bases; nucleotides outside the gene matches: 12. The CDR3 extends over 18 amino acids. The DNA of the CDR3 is TGTGCCAGCAGCTTAGCTGTTCAATGGGACAGCGGATACAATGAGCAGTTCTTC. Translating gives CASSLAVQWDSGYNEQFF.

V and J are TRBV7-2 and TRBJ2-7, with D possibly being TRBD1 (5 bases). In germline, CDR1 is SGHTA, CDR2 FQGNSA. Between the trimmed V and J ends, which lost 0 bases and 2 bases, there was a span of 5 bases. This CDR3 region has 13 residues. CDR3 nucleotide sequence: TGTGCCAGCAGCTTAGCAGGGGCCTACGAGCAGTACTTC. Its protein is CASSLAGAYEQYF.

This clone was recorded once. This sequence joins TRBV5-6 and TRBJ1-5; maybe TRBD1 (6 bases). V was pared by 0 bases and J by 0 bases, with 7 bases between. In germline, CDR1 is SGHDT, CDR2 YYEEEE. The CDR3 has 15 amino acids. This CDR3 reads CASSLGQVSNQPQHF. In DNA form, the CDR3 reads TGTGCCAGCAGCTTGGGACAGGTTAGCAATCAGCCCCAGCATTTT.

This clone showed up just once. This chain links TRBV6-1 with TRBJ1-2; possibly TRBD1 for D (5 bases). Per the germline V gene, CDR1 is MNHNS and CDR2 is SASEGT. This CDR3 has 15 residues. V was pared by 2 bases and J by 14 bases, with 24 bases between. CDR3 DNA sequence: TGTGCCAGCAGTGAAATTCCGGCCCGGGAGGGGATGTTTACCTTC. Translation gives CASSEIPAREGMFTF.